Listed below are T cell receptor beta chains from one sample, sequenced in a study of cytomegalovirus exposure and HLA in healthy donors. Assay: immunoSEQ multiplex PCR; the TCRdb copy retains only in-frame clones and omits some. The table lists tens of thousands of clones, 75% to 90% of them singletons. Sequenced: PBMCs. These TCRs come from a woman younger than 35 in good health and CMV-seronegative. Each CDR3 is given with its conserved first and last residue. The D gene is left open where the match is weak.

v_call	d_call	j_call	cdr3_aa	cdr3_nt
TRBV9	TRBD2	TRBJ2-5	CASSPRGSSQGETQYF	TGTGCCAGCAGCCCGCGGGGGTCGTCCCAAGGGGAGACCCAGTACTTC
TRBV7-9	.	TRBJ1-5	CASSLATGTGGGQPQHF	TGTGCCAGCAGCTTAGCCACCGGGACCGGGGGAGGTCAGCCCCAGCATTTT
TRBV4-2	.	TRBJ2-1	CASSQDLGGDTPYQFF	TGTGCCAGCAGCCAAGATCTAGGGGGGGACACACCTTACCAGTTCTTC
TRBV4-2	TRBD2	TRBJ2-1	CASSFPGGGAYNEQFF	TGTGCCAGCAGCTTCCCGGGGGGGGGTGCCTACAATGAGCAGTTCTTC
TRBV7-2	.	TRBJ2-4	CASSLLAKNIQYF	TGTGCCAGCAGCCTCCTAGCCAAAAACATTCAGTACTTC
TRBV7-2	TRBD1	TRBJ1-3	CASSLRQGAGNTIYF	TGTGCCAGCAGCTTAAGACAGGGGGCTGGAAACACCATATATTTT
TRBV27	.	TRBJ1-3	CASSLRGRSGNTIYF	TGTGCCAGCAGTTTAAGGGGTAGGTCTGGAAACACCATATATTTT
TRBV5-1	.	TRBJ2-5	CASSIQNQETQYF	TGCGCCAGCAGCATTCAGAACCAAGAGACCCAGTACTTC
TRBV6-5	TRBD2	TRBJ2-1	CASSSSGTSKFNEQFF	TGTGCCAGCAGTTCCTCCGGGACTAGCAAGTTCAATGAGCAGTTCTTC
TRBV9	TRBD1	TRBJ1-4	CASSPRGAHGDEKLFF	TGTGCCAGCAGCCCCAGGGGGGCCCATGGCGATGAAAAACTGTTTTTT
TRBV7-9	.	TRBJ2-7	CASSFVEHYEQYF	TGTGCCAGCAGCTTCGTGGAGCACTACGAGCAGTACTTC
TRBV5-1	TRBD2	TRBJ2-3	CASSWGTSGLTDTQYF	TGCGCCAGCAGCTGGGGGACTAGCGGACTCACAGATACGCAGTATTTT
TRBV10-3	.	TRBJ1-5	CAISESWGGSGQPQHF	TGTGCCATCAGTGAGTCGTGGGGGGGGTCAGGTCAGCCCCAGCATTTT
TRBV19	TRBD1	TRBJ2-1	CASTPPGQGRAEQFF	TGTGCCAGTACCCCTCCGGGACAGGGGCGAGCTGAGCAGTTCTTC
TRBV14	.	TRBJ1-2	CASSQGPTYGYTF	TGTGCCAGCAGCCAAGGCCCCACTTATGGCTACACCTTC
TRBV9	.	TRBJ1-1	CASSVGGRTEAFF	TGTGCCAGCAGCGTAGGGGGGCGCACTGAAGCTTTCTTT